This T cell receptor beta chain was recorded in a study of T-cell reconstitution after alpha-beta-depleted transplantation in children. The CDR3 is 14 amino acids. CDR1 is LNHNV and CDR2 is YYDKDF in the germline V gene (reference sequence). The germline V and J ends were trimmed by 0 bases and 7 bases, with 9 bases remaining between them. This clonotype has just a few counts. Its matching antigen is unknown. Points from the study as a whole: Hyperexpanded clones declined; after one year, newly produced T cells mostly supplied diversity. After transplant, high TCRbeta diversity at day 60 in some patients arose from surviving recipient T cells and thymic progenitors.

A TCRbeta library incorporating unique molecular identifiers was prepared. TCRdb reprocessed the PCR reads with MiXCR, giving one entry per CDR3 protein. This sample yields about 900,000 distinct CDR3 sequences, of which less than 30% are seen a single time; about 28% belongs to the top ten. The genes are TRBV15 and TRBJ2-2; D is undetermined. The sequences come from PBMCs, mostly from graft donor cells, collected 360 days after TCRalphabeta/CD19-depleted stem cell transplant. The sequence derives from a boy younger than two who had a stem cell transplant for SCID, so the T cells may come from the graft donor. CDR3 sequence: CATSRDSRSGELFF. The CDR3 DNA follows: TGTGCCACCAGCAGAGATTCTCGTAGCGGGGAGCTGTTTTTT.